These 16 T cell receptor beta chains came from one sample sequenced in a study of blood T cell repertoires in COVID-19. Generated by immunoSEQ multiplex PCR, the TCRdb table keeps only in-frame clones and is missing some. The table lists 260,000 or so clones, about nine tenths of them singletons. Source material: PBMCs or T cells enriched from blood (not recorded which). The receptors derive from a woman aged 25 to 39 with acute COVID-19.

This chain links TRBV4-1 with TRBJ1-5, with 7 bases identical to TRBD1. The junction had 12 bases not matched to a gene; V was cut back by 3 bases and J by 4 bases. The CDR3 loop spans 17 amino acids. Germline V lookup: CDR1 MGHRA, CDR2 YSYEKL. CDR3 nucleotide sequence: TGCGCCAGCAGCCAGCGGACCACAGGGGATGGGAATCAGCCCCAGCATTTT. It is translated as CASSQRTTGDGNQPQHF.

The chain employs TRBV10-3 and TRBJ2-1; D gene uncertain. The germline V gene has CDR1 ENHRY and CDR2 SYGVKD. CDR3 length: 14 residues. V lost 1 base, J lost 8 bases, and 12 bases lay in between. The CDR3 DNA is TGTGCCATCAGTGAGTACGGTGCCCGGGATGAGCAGTTCTTC. Protein product: CAISEYGARDEQFF.

The rearrangement uses TRBV5-4 and TRBJ1-2; D is undetermined. The germline V gene encodes CDR1 SGHNT and CDR2 YYREEE (reference sequence). The CDR3 is 18 amino acids. Trimming stripped 0 bases from V and 0 bases from J, with 18 bases between. Here the CDR3 DNA reads TGTGCCAGCAGCTTGGGTGGAGGCATAAATATTGCTAACTATGGCTACACCTTC. Encoded protein: CASSLGGGINIANYGYTF.

This clone was seen more than once but under ten times. CDR3 nucleotides: TGTGCCAGCAGTGAAGGGAGGGGCGGCAATGAGCAGTTCTTC. Translating gives CASSEGRGGNEQFF. The chain uses TRBV6-1 and TRBJ2-1; the D gene is possibly TRBD2 (6 bases). CDR3 length equals 14 residues. The V and J ends lost 1 base and 6 bases respectively, with 10 bases between them. Germline V lookup: CDR1 MNHNS, CDR2 SASEGT.

The chain recombines TRBV5-1 with TRBJ1-6; D is ambiguous. Per the germline V gene, CDR1 is SGHRS and CDR2 is YFSETQ. CDR3 length equals 14 residues. V lost 4 bases and J 8 bases, leaving 13 bases between the germline ends. CDR3 DNA sequence: TGCGCCAGCAGCATGGGGAGACCCGATTCACCCCTCCACTTT. As protein: CASSMGRPDSPLHF.

The chain links TRBV5-1 to TRBJ2-4, with TRBD2 identical over 12 bases. Germline-derived CDR1 and CDR2 are SGHRS and YFSETQ. The CDR3 runs to 15 residues. The V segment lost 3 bases and the J segment 5 bases; nucleotides outside the gene matches: 3. The CDR3 region has the DNA TGCGCCAGCAGCTCTCGACTAGCGGGGGAAAACATTCAGTACTTC. Translating gives CASSSRLAGENIQYF.

This clone showed up just once. This chain connects TRBV11-2 to TRBJ1-1; 7 bases match TRBD1. Per the germline V gene, CDR1 is SGHAT and CDR2 is FQNNGV. Trimming at V came to 1 base and at J to 0 bases, leaving 5 bases not matched to a gene. This CDR3 has 16 amino acids. The CDR3: CASSLGSGQLNTEAFF. The CDR3 DNA sequence: TGTGCCAGCAGCTTAGGATCGGGACAGTTGAACACTGAAGCTTTCTTT.

The chain carries TRBV19 and TRBJ2-1; D might be TRBD2 (6 bases). Trimming left V 6 bases short and J 3 bases short, with 15 bases between. This CDR3 contains 15 residues. Germline CDR1 and CDR2: LNHDA and SQIVND (reference sequence). The CDR3 is CASRGRTSSYNEQFF. The DNA for the CDR3 is TGTGCCAGTAGGGGGAGGACTTCTAGCTACAATGAGCAGTTCTTC. The whole variable domain, filled in from reference TRBV19 and TRBJ2-1, reads DGGITQSPKYLFRKEGQNVTLSCEQNLNHDAMYWYRQDPGQGLRLIYYSQIVNDFQKGDIAEGYSVSREKKESFPLTVTSAQKNPTAFYLCASRGRTSSYNEQFFGPGTRLTVL.

The chain employs TRBV5-5 and TRBJ1-5; weak D call: TRBD1 (5 bases). Trimming took 4 bases from V and 0 from J, leaving 8 bases between them. Germline-derived CDR1 and CDR2 are SGHKS and YYEKEE (reference sequence). CDR3 length equals 14 residues. In DNA, the CDR3 is TGTGCCAGCAGCGCAGGGTTTAGCAATCAGCCCCAGCATTTT. As protein: CASSAGFSNQPQHF. The full variable domain, with the rest looked up from reference TRBV5-5 and TRBJ1-5, is DAGVTQSPTHLIKTRGQQVTLRCSPISGHKSVSWYQQVLGQGPQFIFQYYEKEERGRGNFPDRFSARQFPNYSSELNVNALLLGDSALYLCASSAGFSNQPQHFGDGTRLSIL.

The chain is built from TRBV4-1 and TRBJ2-3; 12 nucleotides align to TRBD2. The CDR3 sequence is 17 residues long. Germline lookup yields CDR1 MGHRA and CDR2 YSYEKL. V shed 7 bases and J 4 bases; nucleotides not matched to a gene: 12. DNA for the CDR3: TGCGCCAGCAAAATGACTAGCGGGGGAAGAGGCGCAGATACGCAGTATTTT. Translated: CASKMTSGGRGADTQYF.

This CDR3 is CASTPETGEKLFF. CDR3 bases: TGTGCCAGCACCCCCGAGACAGGGGAAAAACTGTTTTTT. The gene calls are TRBV2 and TRBJ1-4; 7 bases map to TRBD1. Germline V gives CDR1 SNHLY, CDR2 FYNNEI. V lost 7 bases and J lost 8; bases outside the gene matches: 7. There are 13 residues in the CDR3.

The V and J genes are TRBV4-3 and TRBJ2-7; 8 bases map to TRBD1. CDR1 and CDR2 from the germline V gene are LGHNA and YSLEER. The junction had 5 bases not matched to a gene; V was cut back by 0 bases and J by 10 bases. The CDR3 loop spans 13 amino acids. CDR3 nucleotides: TGCGCCAGCAGCCAAGATCGGACAGGGTGTCAGTACTTC. Amino acids: CASSQDRTGCQYF.

The V call is TRBV5-1, the J call TRBJ2-7; 8 positions agree with TRBD1. The V and J ends lost 0 bases and 6 bases, in that order; junction bases with no gene match: 8. The germline V gene has CDR1 SGHRS and CDR2 YFSETQ. The CDR3 sequence is 15 residues long. The CDR3 loop reads CASSLDRTGLLEQYF. The CDR3 coding sequence is TGCGCCAGCAGCTTGGACAGGACAGGGTTGCTCGAGCAGTACTTC.

This chain links TRBV19 with TRBJ1-1, with 8 bases fitting TRBD1. The CDR3 is 12 residues long. V shed 9 bases and J 7 bases; nucleotides not matched to a gene: 7. Germline V lookup: CDR1 LNHDA, CDR2 SQIVND (reference sequence). The CDR3 loop reads CASRGPDNEAFF. The CDR3, as DNA: TGTGCCAGCAGGGGGCCTGACAATGAAGCTTTCTTT.

The V gene is TRBV5-4, the J gene TRBJ1-6, with TRBD1 as a possible D gene (5 bases). The CDR3 loop spans 14 amino acids. Germline V gives CDR1 SGHNT, CDR2 YYREEE (reference sequence). With 2 bases removed from V and 6 bases from J, the gap between germline ends came to 9 bases. In DNA, the CDR3 is TGTGCCAGCAGCTTACAACAGGTTAATTCACCCCTCCACTTT. Translation: CASSLQQVNSPLHF.

The chain has TRBV19 and TRBJ1-4; weak D call: TRBD1 (5 bases). Trimming pared 3 bases from V and 3 bases from J, leaving 11 bases between. The germline CDR1 and CDR2 sequences are LNHDA and SQIVND (reference sequence). This CDR3 has 15 amino acids. The CDR3 region is CASSIGAGANEKLFF. The DNA for the CDR3 is TGTGCCAGTAGTATTGGGGCGGGGGCTAATGAAAAACTGTTTTTT.